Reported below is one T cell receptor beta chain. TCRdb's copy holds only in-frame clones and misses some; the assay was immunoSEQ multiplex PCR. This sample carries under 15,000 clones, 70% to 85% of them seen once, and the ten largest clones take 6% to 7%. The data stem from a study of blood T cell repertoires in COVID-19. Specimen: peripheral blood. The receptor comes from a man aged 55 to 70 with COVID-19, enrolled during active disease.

The CDR3 here is CATSGFGGTLREQYV. The CDR3 coding sequence is TGTGCCACCAGCGGCTTTGGAGGGACCCTACGAGAGCAGTACGTC. V gene TRBV15 combines with J gene TRBJ2-7; tentatively, D is TRBD2 (6 bases). In germline, CDR1 is LNHNV, CDR2 YYDKDF (reference sequence). Trimming stripped 5 bases from V and 7 bases from J, with 21 bases between. There are 15 residues in the CDR3.